This T cell receptor beta chain originates from a study of prognosis after radiotherapy for stage I lung cancer. Genomic DNA was subjected to two-round multiplex PCR for amplification of TCR beta CDR3. TRBV and TRBJ genes each had their own specific primers in first-round PCR. TCRdb fed the multiplex PCR reads into MiXCR, producing one record per CDR3 protein. The top ten clones hold 8% to 9.5% of a sample with about 47,000 distinct CDR3 sequences, 30% to 35% of them seen once. For this clonotype: A read error is the likely source, as a far larger clone sits one nucleotide away.

Trimming took 6 bases from V and 2 from J, leaving 16 bases between them. The CDR3 length is 16 residues. Germline CDR1 reads SEHNR; CDR2 reads FQNEAQ (reference sequence). This TCR derives from a donor at least 50 years old with non-small cell lung cancer. The V gene is TRBV7-9, the J gene TRBJ2-2; D gene ambiguous. The input for sequencing was PBMCs, taken before or after stereotactic body radiation therapy (not recorded which). The CDR3 loop is CASSPAFGINTGELFF. The CDR3 region has the DNA TGTGCCAGCAGTCCGGCCTTTGGGATAAACACCGGGGAGCTGTTTTTT.